This T cell receptor (beta chain) was documented in a study of PD-1 blockade in mismatch repair-deficient tumors. Overall study context: Patients had 12 mismatch repair-deficient cancer types and were previously treated and progressing. Study-wide results and limits: Tumor-resident clones, often undetectable pretreatment in blood, expanded then contracted after pembrolizumab.

This clone has only one observation. The antigen is unknown. Sequencing used immunoSEQ multiplex PCR; TCRdb keeps in-frame clones, though not all of them. The profile shows about 100,000 clones, about 79% of them singletons. The CDR3 sequence is 12 residues long. The germline V and J ends were trimmed by 0 bases and 5 bases, with 4 bases remaining between them. Germline values: CDR1 KGHSY, CDR2 FQNENV. TCR sequencing covered a few patients who responded to pembrolizumab. The TCR comes from an adult with mismatch repair-deficient cancer. V is TRBV16 and J is TRBJ2-5; D unresolved. Sequenced here: peripheral blood, sampled less than 37 weeks after starting pembrolizumab. The CDR3 is CASSQSSETQYF. DNA for the CDR3: TGTGCCAGCAGCCAATCGTCTGAGACCCAGTACTTC.